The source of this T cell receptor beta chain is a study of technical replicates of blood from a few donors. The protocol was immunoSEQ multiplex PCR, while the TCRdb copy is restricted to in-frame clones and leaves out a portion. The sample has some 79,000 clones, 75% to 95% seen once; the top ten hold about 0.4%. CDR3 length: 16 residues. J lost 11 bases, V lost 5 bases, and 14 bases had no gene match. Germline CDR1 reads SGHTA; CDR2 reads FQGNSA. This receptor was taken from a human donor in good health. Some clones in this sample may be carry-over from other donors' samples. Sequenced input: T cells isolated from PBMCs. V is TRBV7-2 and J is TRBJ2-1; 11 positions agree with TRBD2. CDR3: CASSPRLAGTREKQFF. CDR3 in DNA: TGTGCCAGCAGCCCGCGACTAGCGGGAACAAGAGAGAAGCAGTTCTTC.